Shown below are 15 T cell receptor beta chains from a single sample sequenced in a study of technical replicates of blood from a few donors. Generated by immunoSEQ multiplex PCR, the TCRdb table keeps only in-frame clones and is missing some. The table lists tens of thousands of clones, 70% to 90% of them singletons. The sequenced sample consisted of PBMCs. The receptors shown here come from a human donor in good health. Some clones in this sample may be carry-over from other donors' samples.

The J gene is TRBJ1-5, the V gene TRBV7-2; the D gene is possibly TRBD1 (6 bases). V was clipped by 5 bases and J by 10 bases, with 12 bases between them. Germline V CDR1 and CDR2: SGHTA, FQGNSA. This CDR3 contains 12 residues. Here the CDR3 DNA reads TGTGCCAGCAGCCTCCAAGGGGGACCCCAGCATTTT. This codes for CASSLQGGPQHF.

The rearrangement links TRBV4-2 to TRBJ2-1; weak D call: TRBD2 (7 bases). The CDR3 consists of 15 residues. Germline V gene data show CDR1 as LGHNA and CDR2 as YNFKEQ. With 0 bases removed from V and 6 bases from J, the gap between germline ends came to 12 bases. The CDR3 protein is CASSQDLGGPNEQFF. CDR3 sequence (DNA): TGTGCCAGCAGCCAAGATTTGGGGGGGCCCAATGAGCAGTTCTTC.

This clone was seen more than once but under ten times. This chain links TRBV27 with TRBJ1-1; D remains ambiguous. The CDR3 extends over 14 amino acids. Germline V gene lookup returns CDR1 MNHEY and CDR2 SMNVEV (reference sequence). The germline V and J ends were trimmed by 3 bases and 0 bases, with 8 bases remaining between them. The CDR3 sequence is CASSFGVMNTEAFF. DNA for the CDR3: TGTGCCAGCAGTTTCGGGGTCATGAACACTGAAGCTTTCTTT.

There are a few counts of this clone. This chain uses TRBV20-1 with TRBJ2-3; D gene unclear. Deletions cut 4 bases from V and 5 bases from J, with 7 bases between. CDR1 is DFQATT and CDR2 is SNEGSKA in the germline V gene (reference sequence). This CDR3 spans 11 amino acids. The CDR3 loop is CSAMVRDTQYF. In DNA, the CDR3 is TGCAGTGCTATGGTGAGAGATACGCAGTATTTT.

This clone was found a few times. As DNA, the CDR3 is TGTGCCAGCAGCCCACAGAGCAATCAGCCCCAGCATTTT. Amino acid sequence: CASSPQSNQPQHF. The chain carries TRBV7-2 and TRBJ1-5; D gene uncertain. This CDR3 has 13 amino acids. Between the trimmed V and J ends, which lost 5 bases and 1 base, there was a span of 6 bases. Germline V gene sequence: CDR1 SGHTA, CDR2 FQGNSA.

The V call is TRBV15, the J call TRBJ2-1, with TRBD2 matching 13 bases. The junction had 3 bases not matched to a gene; V was cut back by 1 base and J by 9 bases. Per the germline V gene, CDR1 is LNHNV and CDR2 is YYDKDF (reference sequence). This CDR3 spans 15 amino acids. CDR3 DNA: TGTGCCACCAGCAGAGGGACTAGCGGGAGTACTGAGCAGTTCTTC. Residues: CATSRGTSGSTEQFF.

V usage is TRBV7-9 and J usage is TRBJ2-7, with a tentative D call TRBD1 (5 bases). The CDR3 consists of 13 residues. Trimming removed 3 bases at V and 2 bases at J, with 8 bases between. CDR1 is SEHNR, CDR2 FQNEAQ, per germline (reference sequence). In nucleotides, the CDR3 is TGTGCCAGCAGCTTGACAGAAGCCTACGAGCAGTACTTC. Translated, it gives CASSLTEAYEQYF.

The chain has TRBV5-6 and TRBJ1-2; TRBD1 is a possible D gene (6 bases). Trimming left V 3 bases short and J 0 bases short, with 12 bases between. Germline CDR1 and CDR2: SGHDT and YYEEEE. The CDR3 extends over 15 amino acids. The CDR3 DNA follows: TGTGCCAGCAGCTCTTGGACAGCCCCTAACTATGGCTACACCTTC. It codes for CASSSWTAPNYGYTF. Full variable domain (missing parts from reference TRBV5-6 and TRBJ1-2): DAGVTQSPTHLIKTRGQQVTLRCSPKSGHDTVSWYQQALGQGPQFIFQYYEEEERQRGNFPDRFSGHQFPNYSSELNVNALLLGDSALYLCASSSWTAPNYGYTFGSGTRLTVV.

The V gene is TRBV11-1, the J gene TRBJ1-2, with a possible D match to TRBD1 (5 bases). The CDR3 is 12 amino acids. V lost 5 bases and J 8 bases, leaving 12 bases between the germline ends. In germline, CDR1 is SGHAT, CDR2 FQDESV (reference sequence). The CDR3 nucleotides read TGTGCCAGCAGCGCAGGGTTGAGCGGCTACACCTTC. Translation: CASSAGLSGYTF.

The CDR3 sequence: CASRMQGFDTQYF. DNA of the CDR3: TGTGCCAGCCGTATGCAGGGATTTGATACGCAGTATTTT. This rearrangement joins TRBV27 to TRBJ2-3; possibly TRBD1 for D (5 bases). With 8 bases removed from V and 6 bases from J, the gap between germline ends came to 15 bases. The CDR3 spans 13 residues. Germline CDR1 and CDR2: MNHEY and SMNVEV (reference sequence).

V is TRBV5-1 and J is TRBJ2-1, with 9 positions matching TRBD2. The germline CDR1 and CDR2 sequences are SGHRS and YFSETQ. V shed 6 bases, J shed 6 bases, and the junction held 10 bases outside the gene matches. The CDR3 spans 15 residues. The CDR3 is CASTTPGTSFNEQFF. CDR3 sequence (DNA): TGCGCCAGCACCACTCCTGGGACTAGCTTCAATGAGCAGTTCTTC.

The rearrangement joins TRBV25-1 to TRBJ2-2; 8 bases match TRBD2. The junction had 5 bases not matched to a gene; V was cut back by 6 bases and J by 5 bases. Germline values: CDR1 MGHDK, CDR2 SYGVNS. CDR3 length: 14 amino acids. CDR3 sequence (DNA): TGTGCCAGCAGGGCAGCGGGAGCTACCGGGGAGCTGTTTTTT. Translating gives CASRAAGATGELFF.

This chain joins TRBV5-1 and TRBJ2-3, with D perhaps matching TRBD1 (6 bases). V gave up 0 bases and J gave up 0 bases, with 17 bases separating them. The CDR3 totals 18 residues. CDR1 SGHRS and CDR2 YFSETQ come from the germline V gene. The CDR3 region is CASSLGLDSSVSTDTQYF. CDR3 nucleotide sequence: TGCGCCAGCAGCTTGGGTCTGGACAGCTCTGTGAGCACAGATACGCAGTATTTT.

The V and J genes are TRBV7-9 and TRBJ1-1, with D hard to call. The CDR3 contains 15 residues. Germline values: CDR1 SEHNR, CDR2 FQNEAQ (reference sequence). Trimming stripped 3 bases from V and 1 base from J, with 12 bases between. In DNA, the CDR3 is TGTGCCAGCAGCTTCGTTATATCGAGGAACACTGAAGCTTTCTTT. Translated, it gives CASSFVISRNTEAFF.

The V call is TRBV6-1, the J call TRBJ2-7; 11 bases are shared with TRBD1. Germline assignment: CDR1 MNHNS and CDR2 SASEGT. CDR3 length equals 15 residues. Losses at the gene ends were 2 bases for V and 5 bases for J; bases not matched to a gene: 5. CDR3 sequence (DNA): TGTGCCAGCAGTGAAAGCGGGGGACAGGGGGACGAGCAGTACTTC. It translates to CASSESGGQGDEQYF.